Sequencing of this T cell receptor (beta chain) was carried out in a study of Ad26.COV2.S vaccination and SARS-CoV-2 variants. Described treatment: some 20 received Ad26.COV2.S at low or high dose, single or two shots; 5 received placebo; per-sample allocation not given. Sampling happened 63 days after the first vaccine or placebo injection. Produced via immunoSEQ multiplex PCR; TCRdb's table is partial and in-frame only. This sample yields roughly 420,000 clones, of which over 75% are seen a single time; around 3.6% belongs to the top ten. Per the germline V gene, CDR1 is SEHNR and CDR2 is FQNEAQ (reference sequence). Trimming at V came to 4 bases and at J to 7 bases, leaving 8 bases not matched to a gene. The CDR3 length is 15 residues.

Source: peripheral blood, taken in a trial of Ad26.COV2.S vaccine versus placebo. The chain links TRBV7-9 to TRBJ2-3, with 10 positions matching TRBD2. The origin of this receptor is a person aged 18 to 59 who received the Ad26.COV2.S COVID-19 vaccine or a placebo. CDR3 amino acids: CASSSGTSVGYTQYF. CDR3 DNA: TGTGCCAGCAGCTCCGGGACTAGCGTTGGATATACGCAGTATTTT. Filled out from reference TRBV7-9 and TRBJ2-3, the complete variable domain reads DTGVSQNPRHKITKRGQNVTFRCDPISEHNRLYWYRQTLGQGPEFLTYFQNEAQLEKSRLLSDRFSAERPKGSFSTLEIQRTEQGDSAMYLCASSSGTSVGYTQYFGPGTRLTVL.